The sequence of this TCR beta chain was determined in a study of cytomegalovirus exposure and HLA in healthy donors. Overall study findings and caveats: Most observed TCR sequences were rare, whereas some public TCRs were detected in many donors.

The PCR contained 60 Vbeta and 13 Jbeta primers. Original methodology: There were tens of millions of unique TCR beta chains by a later count, and approximately 12 million of them were shared. Clones were sequenced by immunoSEQ multiplex PCR, and TCRdb holds only the in-frame ones, with some missing. The DNA was the basis for D and trimming; V, J and clone size are from that table. The data hold around 63,000 clones, with approximately 81% observed a single time. Comments on this clone: Its target is not known.

The CDR3 totals 14 residues. Germline CDR1 reads SGHAT; CDR2 reads FQNNGV. V lost 5 bases to trimming and J lost 1 base, with 11 bases between them. Sequencing was performed on PBMCs. This receptor was taken from a woman aged 25 to 39 in good health and CMV-seronegative. The chain links TRBV11-2 to TRBJ2-5, with D unresolved. The DNA of the CDR3 is TGTGCCAGCAGCCGAGGCAACCTCCAAGAGACCCAGTACTTC. It yields the protein CASSRGNLQETQYF. Full variable domain (outside the CDR3, taken from reference TRBV11-2 and TRBJ2-5): EAGVAQSPRYKIIEKRQSVAFWCNPISGHATLYWYQQILGQGPKLLIQFQNNGVVDDSQLPKDRFSAERLKGVDSTLKIQPAKLEDSAVYLCASSRGNLQETQYFGPGTRLLVL.